Below, one T cell receptor beta chain is given with its context. The antigen it binds to is not known. Nothing much larger sits one base from this clone, and base qualities are not available. These data come from a study of OX40 agonist ivuxolimab in advanced cancers. Study-wide context: Ivuxolimab, which targeted the costimulatory receptor OX40 (CD134), was an agonistic, fully human IgG2 monoclonal antibody. Among the 50 to 55 dose-escalation patients, around 20 had hepatocellular carcinoma, 15 or so melanoma, 9 renal cell carcinoma and 9 head and neck cancer. The paper describes the monotherapy dose-escalation part (N = 52 patients) of the phase I trial of ivuxolimab. The purpose of peripheral TCRbeta sequencing was to test whether ivuxolimab changed TCR sequence diversity and led to clonal T-cell expansion. Patients were allowed to have had prior anti-PD-1, anti-PD-L1 or anti-CTLA-4 therapy, and about 40% of the dose-escalation patients had been treated with checkpoint inhibitors. Intravenous ivuxolimab was administered to patients every 2 weeks at six dose levels: 0.01, 0.1, 0.3, 1.5, 3 and 10 mg/kg. Partial responses occurred in three dose-escalation patients: two with cutaneous melanoma and one with hepatocellular carcinoma. In the dose-escalation cohort, 70% to 90% of patients were male, and the mean age was roughly 60 years with a range of about 20 to 79.

Study-wide findings and limitations: In partial responders in the 0.1-3.0 mg/kg groups, normalized peripheral clonal expansion was found to be among the lowest, especially among CD8+ T cells. Low levels of normalized T-cell clonal expansion were also seen in some nonresponding patients. At doses from 0.1 to 3.0 mg/kg, clonal expansion was seen in both CD4+ and CD8+ blood T cells between baseline and week 6. On average, CD8+ T cells showed more expanded clones than CD4+ T cells after ivuxolimab. Antigen specificity was not determined for the clonally expanded peripheral T cells.

Patients with a history of autoimmune disease or receiving systemic immunosuppression were excluded from the trial. In every dose cohort, peripheral blood was drawn for TCR sequencing at baseline, cycle 4 day 1, and cycle 7 day 1. The samples were taken from a phase I, first-in-human, multicenter, open-label dose-escalation trial of ivuxolimab. Adults with locally advanced or metastatic head and neck squamous cell, hepatocellular, melanoma or renal cell carcinoma were enrolled in the trial. Before TCR sequencing, CD4+ T cells and CD8+ T cells from peripheral blood were sorted into separate populations. V sheds 0 bases and J sheds 0 bases, leaving 17 bases between their ends. From the cysteine up to the phenylalanine, the CDR3 has a length of 18 residues. This entry keeps only the CDR3 DNA: 54 bases, framed from base 1. The germline V gene specifies LGHNA as CDR1 and YSLEER as CDR2. Genomic DNA was isolated from the sorted cells so that the TCRbeta CDR3 region could be sequenced. The immunoSEQ Assay was used to sequence the TCRbeta CDR3 regions. In its TCRdb copy, this immuneACCESS table keeps in-frame sequences only and misses some clones. Where compared with another copy, unresolved V genes explain less than half of these, and the others have no known cause. For this sample the table gives fewer than 55,000 clones, of which about 86% were detected only once. The top ten clones comprise around 10% of the sample.

This sample comprised CD4+ or CD8+ T cells sorted from blood, obtained in a trial of the OX40 agonist ivuxolimab. The sequence derives from an adult with an advanced solid tumor such as melanoma, head and neck, liver or kidney cancer. Here the chain combines TRBV4-3 and TRBJ2-5, with a weak D call of TRBD1 (5 bases match). CDR3 protein: CASSQDPGPPKYQETQYF. The bases are TGCGCCAGCAGCCAAGACCCAGGGCCCCCTAAGTACCAAGAGACCCAGTACTTC.